Shown below are 9 T cell receptor beta chains from a single sample sequenced in a study (dated by TCRdb to 2014 to 2015). Library construction relied on 5' RACE. Reads for this sample came from an Illumina MiSeq. TCRdb reran the public reads through fastp at Q25 and MiXCR, keeping productive beta chains. Each record represents a unique CDR3 protein, reported with the most common genes and DNA among its rows. For this sample the table gives thousands of distinct CDR3 sequences, of which 60% were detected only once. The top ten hold under 7% of the sample. Material: tumor-infiltrating memory CD4+ T cells sorted from the breast tumor. The cell subset or site label for this specimen denotes: memory CD4+ T cells, CD4+CD45RO+CD25-. These receptors all come from a female donor with breast cancer.

This clonotype was counted between two and nine times. The chain recombines TRBV20-1 with TRBJ1-4; D perhaps matches TRBD1 (5 bases). The CDR3 spans 14 residues. V was trimmed by 6 bases and J by 6 bases, leaving 17 bases between them. Germline V gene data show CDR1 as DFQATT and CDR2 as SNEGSKA (reference sequence). In DNA form, the CDR3 reads TGCAGTGCGGGGCTGGGGAACCAACATGAAAAACTGTTTTTT. This encodes CSAGLGNQHEKLFF.

The rearrangement links TRBV25-1 to TRBJ2-7; 7 nucleotides agree with TRBD2. The V and J ends lost 6 bases and 0 bases, in that order; junction bases with no gene match: 17. CDR3 size: 18 residues. Per germline, CDR1 MGHDK and CDR2 SYGVNS. CDR3 sequence reads: CASRGREALPIVSYEQYF. CDR3 DNA sequence: TGTGCCAGCAGGGGTCGGGAGGCCCTGCCGATAGTCTCCTACGAGCAGTACTTC.

V is TRBV6-2 or TRBV6-3 and J is TRBJ2-7; 9 bases fit TRBD1. After removal of 6 bases from V and 0 bases from J, the junction contained 3 bases not matched to a gene. The CDR3 length is 14 residues. Germline CDR1 reads MNHEY; CDR2 reads SVGEGT. The CDR3 loop reads CASSGTGRSYEQYF. CDR3 nucleotide sequence: TGTGCCAGCAGCGGGACAGGGCGCTCCTACGAGCAGTACTTC.

The V gene is TRBV7-2, the J gene TRBJ2-3; D gene unclear. V was trimmed by 5 bases and J by 2 bases, leaving 11 bases between them. Germline values: CDR1 SGHTA, CDR2 FQGNSA. CDR3 size: 14 residues. This CDR3 reads CASSQVGITDTQYF. The CDR3 nucleotides read TGTGCCAGCAGCCAGGTCGGAATCACAGATACGCAGTATTTT. The whole variable domain, remainder taken from reference TRBV7-2 and TRBJ2-3, is GAGVSQSPSNKVTEKGKDVELRCDPISGHTALYWYRQSLGQGLEFLIYFQGNSAPDKSGLPSDRFSAERTGGSVSTLTIQRTQQEDSAVYLCASSQVGITDTQYFGPGTRLTVL.

On this clonotype: One end of the junction is discordant with germline, which a read error may explain. CDR3 region: CASSQDGRETETQYF. The CDR3 DNA reads as TGCGCCAGCAGCCAAGATGGGAGGGAAACAGAAACGCAGTATTTT. The rearrangement links TRBV4-3 to TRBJ2-3, with 7 bases lining up with TRBD2. The germline gives CDR1 LGHNA, CDR2 YSLEER. CDR3 size: 15 residues.

The rearrangement joins TRBV12-3 or TRBV12-4 to TRBJ1-2; weak D call: TRBD1 (5 bases). V shed 6 bases and J shed 4 bases, with 12 bases lying between them. This CDR3 has 13 amino acids. CDR3 in DNA: TGTGCCAGCAGCACCGGGACGGCCTATGGCTACACCTTC. Translating it yields CASSTGTAYGYTF.

The CDR3 coding sequence is TGCAGTGCCGGGCAAGACTATGGCTACACCTTC. It yields the protein CSAGQDYGYTF. This sequence joins TRBV29-1 and TRBJ1-2; no clear D. Germline assignment: CDR1 SQVTM and CDR2 ANQGSEA. The CDR3 length is 11 residues.

The V gene is TRBV12-3 or TRBV12-4, the J gene TRBJ2-7; perhaps TRBD2 as D (6 bases). V lost 3 bases and J lost 1, with 10 bases in between. CDR3 length: 14 amino acids. The CDR3 coding sequence is TGTGCCAGCAGTTTGTCGCGGGGTTCCTACGAGCAGTACTTC. Translated, it gives CASSLSRGSYEQYF.

This clonotype was seen more than once but under ten times. The chain carries TRBV5-1 and TRBJ1-2; D gene ambiguous. This CDR3 has 13 residues. CDR1 SGHRS and CDR2 YFSETQ come from the germline V gene. The germline V and J ends were trimmed by 6 bases and 4 bases, with 13 bases remaining between them. CDR3 protein: CASNPDGSYGYTF. In DNA form, the CDR3 reads TGCGCCAGCAACCCGGACGGCAGCTATGGCTACACCTTC.